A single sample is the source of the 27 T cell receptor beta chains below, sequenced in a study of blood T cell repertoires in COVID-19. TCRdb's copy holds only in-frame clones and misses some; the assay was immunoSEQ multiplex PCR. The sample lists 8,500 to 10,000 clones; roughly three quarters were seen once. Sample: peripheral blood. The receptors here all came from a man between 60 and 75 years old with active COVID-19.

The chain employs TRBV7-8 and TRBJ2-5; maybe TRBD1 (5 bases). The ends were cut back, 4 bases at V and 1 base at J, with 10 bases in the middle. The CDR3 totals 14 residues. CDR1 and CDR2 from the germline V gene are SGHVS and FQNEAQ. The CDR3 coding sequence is TGTGCCAGCAGCTATGACAGAAGCCAAGAGACCCAGTACTTC. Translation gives CASSYDRSQETQYF.

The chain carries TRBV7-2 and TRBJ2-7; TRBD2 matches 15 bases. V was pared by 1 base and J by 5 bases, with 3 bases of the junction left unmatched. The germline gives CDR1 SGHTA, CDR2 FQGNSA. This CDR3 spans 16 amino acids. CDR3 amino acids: CASSLGTSGRVDEQYF. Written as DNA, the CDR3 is TGTGCCAGCAGCTTAGGGACTAGCGGGAGGGTCGACGAGCAGTACTTC.

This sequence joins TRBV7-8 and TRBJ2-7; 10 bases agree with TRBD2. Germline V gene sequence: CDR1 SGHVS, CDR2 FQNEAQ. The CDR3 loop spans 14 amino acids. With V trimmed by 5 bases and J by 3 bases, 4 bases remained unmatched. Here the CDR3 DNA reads TGTGCCAGCAGCCCCGCTAGCGGGGGCTACGAGCAGTACTTC. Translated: CASSPASGGYEQYF.

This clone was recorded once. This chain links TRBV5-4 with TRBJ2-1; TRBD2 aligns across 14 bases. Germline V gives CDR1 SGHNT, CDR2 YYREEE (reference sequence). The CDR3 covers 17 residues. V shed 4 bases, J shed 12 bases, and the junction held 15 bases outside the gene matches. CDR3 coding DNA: TGTGCCAGCAGCGCCGGGACTAGCGGGAGAGACCTAACCGTGCAGTTCTTC. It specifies CASSAGTSGRDLTVQFF.

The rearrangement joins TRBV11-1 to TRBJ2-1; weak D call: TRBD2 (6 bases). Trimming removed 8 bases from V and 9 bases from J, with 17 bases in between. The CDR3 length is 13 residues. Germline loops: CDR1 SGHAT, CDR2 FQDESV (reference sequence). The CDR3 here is CASGRPGVGEQFF. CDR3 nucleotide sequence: TGTGCCAGCGGTCGGCCGGGAGTTGGTGAGCAGTTCTTC.

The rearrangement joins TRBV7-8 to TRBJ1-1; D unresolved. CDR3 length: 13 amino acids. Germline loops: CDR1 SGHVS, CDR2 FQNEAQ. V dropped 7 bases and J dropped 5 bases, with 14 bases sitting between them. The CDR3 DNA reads TGTGCCAGCACCATGCTCCCAGGTACTGAAGCTTTCTTT. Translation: CASTMLPGTEAFF. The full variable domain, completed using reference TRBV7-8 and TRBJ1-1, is GAGVSQSPRYKVAKRGQDVALRCDPISGHVSLFWYQQALGQGPEFLTYFQNEAQLDKSGLPSDRFFAERPEGSVSTLKIQRTQQEDSAVYLCASTMLPGTEAFFGQGTRLTVV.

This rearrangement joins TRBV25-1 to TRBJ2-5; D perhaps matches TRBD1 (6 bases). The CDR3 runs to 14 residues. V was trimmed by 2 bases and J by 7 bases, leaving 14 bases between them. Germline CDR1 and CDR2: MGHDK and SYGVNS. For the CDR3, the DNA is TGTGCCAGCAGTGAAGCCCTGGGGGCGGCGACCCAGTACTTC. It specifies CASSEALGAATQYF.

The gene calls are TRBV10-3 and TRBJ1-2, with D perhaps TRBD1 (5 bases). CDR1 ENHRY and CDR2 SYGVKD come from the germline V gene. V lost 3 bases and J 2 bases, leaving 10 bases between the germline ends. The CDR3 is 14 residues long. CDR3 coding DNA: TGTGCCATCAGTGACTCAAGGGGAAACTATGGCTACACCTTC. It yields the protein CAISDSRGNYGYTF.

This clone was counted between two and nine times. The chain's CDR3 is CASGSGALNTEAFF. Written as DNA, the CDR3 is TGTGCCAGCGGGTCAGGGGCTCTGAACACTGAAGCTTTCTTT. The chain uses TRBV28 and TRBJ1-1; maybe TRBD1 (6 bases). Looked up from germline, CDR1 is MDHEN and CDR2 is SYDVKM. V was cut by 8 bases and J by 0 bases, with 13 bases left in between. This CDR3 region has 14 residues.

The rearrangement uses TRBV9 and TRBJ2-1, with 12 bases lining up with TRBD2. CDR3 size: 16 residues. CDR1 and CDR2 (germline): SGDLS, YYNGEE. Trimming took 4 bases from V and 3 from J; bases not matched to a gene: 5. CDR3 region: CASSPTSGSIYNEQFF. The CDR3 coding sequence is TGTGCCAGCAGCCCGACTAGCGGGAGCATCTACAATGAGCAGTTCTTC.

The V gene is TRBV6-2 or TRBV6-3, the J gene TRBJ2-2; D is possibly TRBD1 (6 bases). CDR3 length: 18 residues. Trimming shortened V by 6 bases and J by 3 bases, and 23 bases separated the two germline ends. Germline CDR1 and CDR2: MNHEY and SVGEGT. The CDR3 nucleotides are TGTGCCAGCAGCCCTCACCAATTACAGGGTTGGGACACCGGGGAGCTGTTTTTT. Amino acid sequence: CASSPHQLQGWDTGELFF.

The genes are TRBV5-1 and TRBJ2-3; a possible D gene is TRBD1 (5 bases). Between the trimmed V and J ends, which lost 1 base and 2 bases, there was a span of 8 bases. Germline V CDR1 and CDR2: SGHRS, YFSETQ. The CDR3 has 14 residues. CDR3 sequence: CASSLTGLTDTQYF. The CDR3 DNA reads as TGCGCCAGCAGCTTGACAGGTCTCACAGATACGCAGTATTTT.

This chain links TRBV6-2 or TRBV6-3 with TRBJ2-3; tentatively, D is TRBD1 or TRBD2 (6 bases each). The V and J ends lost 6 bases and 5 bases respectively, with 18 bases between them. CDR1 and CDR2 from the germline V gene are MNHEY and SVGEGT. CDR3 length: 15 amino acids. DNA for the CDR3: TGTGCCAGCAGCAGGGGCGGGGCCGAGGGAGATACGCAGTATTTT. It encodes CASSRGGAEGDTQYF.

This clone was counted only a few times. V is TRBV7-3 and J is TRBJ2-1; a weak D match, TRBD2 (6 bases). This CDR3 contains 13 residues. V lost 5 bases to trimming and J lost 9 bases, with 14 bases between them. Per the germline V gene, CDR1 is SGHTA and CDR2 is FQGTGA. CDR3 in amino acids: CASSPKLGGEQFF. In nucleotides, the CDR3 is TGTGCCAGCAGCCCCAAACTGGGGGGTGAGCAGTTCTTC. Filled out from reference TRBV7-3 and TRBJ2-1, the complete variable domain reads GAGVSQTPSNKVTEKGKYVELRCDPISGHTALYWYRQSLGQGPEFLIYFQGTGAADDSGLPNDRFFAVRPEGSVSTLKIQRTERGDSAVYLCASSPKLGGEQFFGPGTRLTVL.

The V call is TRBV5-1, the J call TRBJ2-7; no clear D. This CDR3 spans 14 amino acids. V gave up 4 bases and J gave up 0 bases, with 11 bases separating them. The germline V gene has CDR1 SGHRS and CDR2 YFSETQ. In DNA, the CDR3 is TGCGCCAGCAGCGAAAAGACTTACTCCTACGAGCAGTACTTC. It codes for CASSEKTYSYEQYF. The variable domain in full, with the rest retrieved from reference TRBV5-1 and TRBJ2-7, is KAGVTQTPRYLIKTRGQQVTLSCSPISGHRSVSWYQQTPGQGLQFLFEYFSETQRNKGNFPGRFSGRQFSNSRSEMNVSTLELGDSALYLCASSEKTYSYEQYFGPGTRLTVT.

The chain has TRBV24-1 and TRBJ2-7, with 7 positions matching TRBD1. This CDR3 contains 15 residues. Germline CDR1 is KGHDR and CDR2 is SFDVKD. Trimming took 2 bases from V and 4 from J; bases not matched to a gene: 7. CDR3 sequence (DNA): TGTGCCACCAGTGATTCCCGGGACAGCCCTTACGAGCAGTACTTC. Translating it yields CATSDSRDSPYEQYF.

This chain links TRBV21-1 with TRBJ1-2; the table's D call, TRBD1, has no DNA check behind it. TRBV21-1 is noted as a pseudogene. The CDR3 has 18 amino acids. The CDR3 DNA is TGTGCCAGCAGCAAAGCGCGATACAGGGGTGCTCCCAACTATGGCTACACCTTC. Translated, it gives CASSKARYRGAPNYGYTF.

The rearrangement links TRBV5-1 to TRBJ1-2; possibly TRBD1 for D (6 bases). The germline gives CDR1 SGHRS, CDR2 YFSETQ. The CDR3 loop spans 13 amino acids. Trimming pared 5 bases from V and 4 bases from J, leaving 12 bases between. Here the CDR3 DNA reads TGCGCCAGCAGTATCGGACAGTCCTATGGCTACACCTTC. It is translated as CASSIGQSYGYTF.

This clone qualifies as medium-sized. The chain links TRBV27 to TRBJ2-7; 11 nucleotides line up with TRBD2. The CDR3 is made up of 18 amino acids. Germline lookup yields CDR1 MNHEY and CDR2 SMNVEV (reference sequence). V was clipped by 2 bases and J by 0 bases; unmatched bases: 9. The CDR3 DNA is TGTGCCAGCAGTTTACAGGCTAGCGGGAGGACCCGCTCCTACGAGCAGTACTTC. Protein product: CASSLQASGRTRSYEQYF.

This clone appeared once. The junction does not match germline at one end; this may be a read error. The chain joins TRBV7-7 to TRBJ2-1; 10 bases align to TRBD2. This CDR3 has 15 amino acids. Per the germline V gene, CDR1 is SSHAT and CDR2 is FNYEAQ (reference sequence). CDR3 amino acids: CASSISGGPYNEQFF. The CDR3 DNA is TGTGCTAGCAGCATTAGCGGGGGGCCCTACAATGAGCAGTTCTTC. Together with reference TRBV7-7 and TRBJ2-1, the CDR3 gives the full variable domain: GAGVSQSPRYKVTKRGQDVTLRCDPISSHATLYWYQQALGQGPEFLTYFNYEAQPDKSGLPSDRFSAERPEGSISTLTIQRTEQRDSAMYRCASSISGGPYNEQFFGPGTRLTVL.

Here the CDR3 reads CASSLRPGSGYTF. CDR3 DNA: TGCGCCAGCAGCTTGAGGCCGGGAAGCGGCTACACCTTC. The chain recombines TRBV5-1 with TRBJ1-2; no firm D call. Germline V gene lookup returns CDR1 SGHRS and CDR2 YFSETQ. V was pared by 1 base and J by 8 bases, with 12 bases between. The CDR3 sequence is 13 residues long.

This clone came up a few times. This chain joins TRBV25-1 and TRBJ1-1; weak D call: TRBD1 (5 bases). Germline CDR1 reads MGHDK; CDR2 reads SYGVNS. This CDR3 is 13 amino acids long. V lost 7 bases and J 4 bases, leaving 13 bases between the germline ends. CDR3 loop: CASTGGAGTEAFF. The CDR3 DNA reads TGTGCCAGCACTGGAGGGGCCGGCACTGAAGCTTTCTTT.

The CDR3: CASSFSGTGMFEQFF. The CDR3, as DNA: TGTGCCAGCAGCTTCTCCGGGACAGGGATGTTTGAGCAGTTCTTC. V is TRBV7-2 and J is TRBJ2-1; TRBD1 matches at 9 bases. The CDR3 has 15 amino acids. Germline assignment: CDR1 SGHTA and CDR2 FQGNSA. V trimming: 3 bases; J trimming: 9 bases; junction bases outside the gene matches: 9.

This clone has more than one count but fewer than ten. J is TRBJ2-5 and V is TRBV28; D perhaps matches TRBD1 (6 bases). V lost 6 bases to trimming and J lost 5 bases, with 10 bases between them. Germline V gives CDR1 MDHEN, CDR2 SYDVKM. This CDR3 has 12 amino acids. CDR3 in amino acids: CASRGAGETQYF. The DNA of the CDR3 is TGTGCCAGCAGGGGGGCCGGGGAGACCCAGTACTTC.

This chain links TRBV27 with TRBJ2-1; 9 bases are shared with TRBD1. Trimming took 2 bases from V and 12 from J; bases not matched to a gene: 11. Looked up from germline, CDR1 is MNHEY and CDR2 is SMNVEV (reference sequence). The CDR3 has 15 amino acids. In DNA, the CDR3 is TGTGCCAGCAGTTTAAGACAGGGGGGCATCAGGGTGCAGTTCTTC. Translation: CASSLRQGGIRVQFF.

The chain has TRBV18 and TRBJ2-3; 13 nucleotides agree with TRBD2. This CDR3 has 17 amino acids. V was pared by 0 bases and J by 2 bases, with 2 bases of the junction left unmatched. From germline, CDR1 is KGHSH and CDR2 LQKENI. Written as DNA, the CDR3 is TGTGCCAGCTCACCACCGACTAGCGGGGGGTCCACAGATACGCAGTATTTT. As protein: CASSPPTSGGSTDTQYF. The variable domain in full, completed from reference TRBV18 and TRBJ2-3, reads NAGVMQNPRHLVRRRGQEARLRCSPMKGHSHVYWYRQLPEEGLKFMVYLQKENIIDESGMPKERFSAEFPKEGPSILRIQQVVRGDSAAYFCASSPPTSGGSTDTQYFGPGTRLTVL.

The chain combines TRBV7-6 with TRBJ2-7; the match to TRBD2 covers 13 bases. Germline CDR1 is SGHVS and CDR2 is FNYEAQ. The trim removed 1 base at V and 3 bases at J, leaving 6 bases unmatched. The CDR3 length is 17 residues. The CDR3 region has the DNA TGTGCCAGCAGCTTAGAGACGGGACTAGCGGGACACTACGAGCAGTACTTC. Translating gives CASSLETGLAGHYEQYF.